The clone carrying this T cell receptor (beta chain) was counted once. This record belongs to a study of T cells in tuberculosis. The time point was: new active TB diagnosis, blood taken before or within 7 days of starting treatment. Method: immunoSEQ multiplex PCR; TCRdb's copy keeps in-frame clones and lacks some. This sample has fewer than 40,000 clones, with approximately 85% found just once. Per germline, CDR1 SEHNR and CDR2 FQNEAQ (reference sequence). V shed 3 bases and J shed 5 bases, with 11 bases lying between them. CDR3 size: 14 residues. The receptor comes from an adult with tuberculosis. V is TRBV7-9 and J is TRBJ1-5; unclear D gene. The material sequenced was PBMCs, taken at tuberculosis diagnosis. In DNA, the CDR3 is TGTGCCAGCAGCTTTAGTGACTCTTATCAGCCCCAGCATTTT. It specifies CASSFSDSYQPQHF.